These T cell receptor beta chains were read from a single sample in a study of CD8 T cells in Susac syndrome. MiXCR, applied by TCRdb to the immunoSEQ multiplex PCR reads, yields one record per CDR3 protein. Of approximately 100,000 distinct CDR3 sequences detected, over 90% appear once; the ten largest clones hold 0.13% to 0.15%. Sample: CD4+ T cells from PBMCs. These receptors all come from a human donor in good health. CDR3s include the opening cysteine and the closing phenylalanine or tryptophan. Each record gives: D gene, clone size, J gene, V gene, CDR3 protein, CDR3 DNA. The D gene is left open where the match is weak. Some rows have no size entry. The others give once, few or many, or a class for an expanded clone.

NA | NA | TRBJ2-6 | TRBV27 | CASSPSWSSLSGANVLTF | TGTGCCAGCAGCCCATCTTGGTCTTCCCTCTCTGGGGCCAACGTCCTGACTTTC
NA | NA | TRBJ2-3 | TRBV27 | CASSDFGGVADTQYF | TGTGCCAGCAGTGACTTCGGGGGTGTCGCAGATACGCAGTATTTT
NA | NA | TRBJ2-2 | TRBV20-1 | CSAPMPRGANTGELFF | TGCAGTGCCCCGATGCCCCGGGGTGCGAACACCGGGGAGCTGTTTTTT
TRBD1 | NA | TRBJ2-2 | TRBV29-1 | CSAKGQGENTGELFF | TGCAGCGCCAAGGGACAGGGCGAGAACACCGGGGAGCTGTTTTTT
NA | NA | TRBJ2-7 | TRBV12-3/TRBV12-4 | CASKLGGHEQYF | TGTGCCAGCAAACTTGGGGGTCACGAGCAGTACTTC
TRBD1 | NA | TRBJ2-7 | TRBV29-1 | CSVEDLRKGSGGIYEQYF | TGCAGCGTTGAAGATCTTCGAAAAGGGTCAGGGGGTATCTACGAGCAGTACTTC
TRBD1 | NA | TRBJ2-1 | TRBV25-1 | CASSGANRGLNEQFF | TGTGCCAGCAGTGGGGCCAACAGGGGGCTCAATGAGCAGTTCTTC
TRBD1 | NA | TRBJ1-1 | TRBV10-3 | CAISETRDSWNTEAFF | TGTGCCATCAGTGAAACGAGGGACAGTTGGAACACTGAAGCTTTCTTT
NA | NA | TRBJ1-3 | TRBV7-8 | CASSLALQRTPGNTIYF | TGTGCCAGCAGCTTAGCCTTACAGCGAACCCCTGGAAACACCATATATTTT
NA | NA | TRBJ1-5 | TRBV12-3/TRBV12-4 | CASSTGIVNQPQHF | TGTGCCAGCAGCACCGGGATAGTTAATCAGCCCCAGCATTTT
NA | NA | TRBJ1-5 | TRBV7-8 | CASSPVGRGSNQPQHF | TGTGCCAGCAGCCCCGTCGGGCGCGGGAGCAATCAGCCCCAGCATTTT
NA | NA | TRBJ2-2 | TRBV7-9 | CASSSKNTGELFF | TGTGCCAGCAGCTCGAAGAACACCGGGGAGCTGTTTTTT
NA | NA | TRBJ2-2 | TRBV2 | CASSESPIRVSTGELFF | TGTGCCAGCAGTGAAAGCCCTATCAGGGTTAGCACCGGGGAGCTGTTTTTT
TRBD1 | once | TRBJ2-5 | TRBV30 | CAWSETGRETQYF | TGTGCCTGGAGTGAGACAGGGCGAGAGACCCAGTACTTC
TRBD2 | NA | TRBJ2-5 | TRBV11-2 | CASSLAGGRETQYF | TGTGCCAGCAGCTTGGCGGGGGGGCGTGAGACCCAGTACTTC
NA | NA | TRBJ2-2 | TRBV7-3 | CASSLFSGKELFF | TGTGCCAGCAGCTTATTCTCCGGGAAGGAGCTGTTTTTT
NA | NA | TRBJ1-4 | TRBV5-4 | CASSPDATNEKLFF | TGTGCCAGCAGCCCTGATGCAACTAATGAAAAACTGTTTTTT
TRBD1 | NA | TRBJ1-1 | TRBV20-1 | CSVLGQGANTEAFF | TGCAGTGTACTGGGACAGGGGGCGAACACTGAAGCTTTCTTT
TRBD1 | NA | TRBJ2-3 | TRBV6-5 | CASRVTTGGGDTQYF | TGTGCCAGCAGAGTAACGACAGGGGGAGGAGATACGCAGTATTTT
NA | NA | TRBJ2-2 | TRBV4-1 | CASSPYLNTGELFF | TGCGCCAGCAGCCCTTACCTGAACACCGGGGAGCTGTTTTTT
NA | NA | TRBJ2-5 | TRBV25-1 | CASSEPSKRETQYF | TGTGCCAGCAGTGAACCTTCGAAGAGGGAGACCCAGTACTTC
NA | NA | TRBJ2-5 | TRBV29-1 | CSVVGVGKETQYF | TGCAGCGTTGTCGGAGTAGGGAAGGAGACCCAGTACTTC
TRBD1 | NA | TRBJ2-1 | TRBV29-1 | CSALAGTGEFGEQFF | TGCAGCGCTCTAGCCGGGACAGGGGAGTTCGGTGAGCAGTTCTTC
NA | NA | TRBJ2-7 | TRBV25-1 | CASSGPPGPTLRGQYF | TGTGCCAGCAGTGGGCCCCCGGGACCAACCCTACGAGGGCAGTACTTC
NA | NA | TRBJ2-6 | TRBV6-1 | CASSKQPRPGANVLTF | TGTGCCAGCAGTAAGCAGCCCCGTCCGGGGGCCAACGTCCTGACTTTC
NA | NA | TRBJ2-7 | TRBV2 | CASSPLRVYEQYF | TGTGCCAGCAGTCCTCTCCGGGTCTACGAGCAGTACTTC
TRBD1 | NA | TRBJ1-1 | TRBV19 | CASRWTGKDTEAFF | TGTGCCAGTAGGTGGACAGGGAAGGACACTGAAGCTTTCTTT
NA | NA | TRBJ2-3 | TRBV7-2 | CASSPSYRGGQYF | TGTGCCAGCAGCCCCTCATATCGTGGAGGGCAGTATTTT
TRBD2 | NA | TRBJ2-2 | TRBV13 | CASRTSGGPGELFF | TGTGCCAGCAGGACTAGCGGGGGTCCAGGGGAGCTGTTTTTT
NA | NA | TRBJ1-2 | TRBV19 | CASSIPLGRIYGYTF | TGTGCCAGTAGTATCCCCTTAGGGCGGATCTATGGCTACACCTTC
NA | NA | TRBJ2-1 | TRBV28 | CASSGTFLPYNEQFF | TGTGCCAGCAGTGGGACTTTCCTTCCCTACAATGAGCAGTTCTTC
TRBD1 | NA | TRBJ1-1 | TRBV4-3 | CASSQKGQGLGENTEAFF | TGCGCCAGCAGCCAAAAGGGACAGGGTCTAGGGGAGAACACTGAAGCTTTCTTT